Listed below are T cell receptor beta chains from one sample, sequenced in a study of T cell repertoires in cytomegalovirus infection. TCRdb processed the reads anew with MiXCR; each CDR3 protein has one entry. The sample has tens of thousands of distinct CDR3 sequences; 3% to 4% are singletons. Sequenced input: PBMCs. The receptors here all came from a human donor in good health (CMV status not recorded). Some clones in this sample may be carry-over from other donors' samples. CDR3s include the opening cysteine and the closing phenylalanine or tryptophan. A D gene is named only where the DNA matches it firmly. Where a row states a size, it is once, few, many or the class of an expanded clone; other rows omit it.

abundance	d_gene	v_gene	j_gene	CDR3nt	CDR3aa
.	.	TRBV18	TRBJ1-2	TGTGCCAGCTCACCACTTTCTAACTATGGCTACACCTTC	CASSPLSNYGYTF
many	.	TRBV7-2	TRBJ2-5	TGTGCCAGCACTCGAGGGGGGGCGGTGGAGACCCAGTACTTC	CASTRGGAVETQYF
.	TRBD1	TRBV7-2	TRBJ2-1	TGTGCCAGCAGCCGCAACGTCGGGACAGGTCAACATGAGCAGTTCTTC	CASSRNVGTGQHEQFF
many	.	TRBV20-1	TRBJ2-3	TGCAGTGCTAACCAGCGGTACCGCACAGATACGCAGTATTTT	CSANQRYRTDTQYF
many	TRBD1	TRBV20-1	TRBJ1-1	TGCAGTGCGTTGCAGGGGGCGGCTTTCTTT	CSALQGAAFF
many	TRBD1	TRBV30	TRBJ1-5	TGTGCCTGGAGTGCGGTGGACAGGGACTATCAGCCCCAGCATTTT	CAWSAVDRDYQPQHF
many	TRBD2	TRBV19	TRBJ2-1	TGTGCCAGTACCCTGGGACTAGCGGGGAGAGGCCAGGGCCACAATGAGCAGTTCTTC	CASTLGLAGRGQGHNEQFF
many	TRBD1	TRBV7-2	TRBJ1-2	TGTGCCAGCAGCTTAGACAGGGGCCCATACTATGGCTACACCTTC	CASSLDRGPYYGYTF
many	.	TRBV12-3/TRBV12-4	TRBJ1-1	TGTGCCAGCAGTTTAGCGGCTGAAGCTTTCTTT	CASSLAAEAFF
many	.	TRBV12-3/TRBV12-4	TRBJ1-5	TGTGCCAGCAGTTCCAGGGTACAGCCCCAGCATTTT	CASSSRVQPQHF
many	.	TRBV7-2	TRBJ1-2	TGTGCCAGCAGCCCAGGGGCGGCCCAGGCCGGCTACACCTTC	CASSPGAAQAGYTF
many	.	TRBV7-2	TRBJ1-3	TGTGCCAGCAGCTTAGTCGGGGCCAGCTCTGGAAACACCATATATTTT	CASSLVGASSGNTIYF
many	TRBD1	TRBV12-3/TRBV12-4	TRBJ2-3	TGTGCCAGCAGTCCTGACAGGGTAGTGGCAGATACGCAGTATTTT	CASSPDRVVADTQYF
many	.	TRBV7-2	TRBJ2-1	TGTGCCAGCAGCCGGCGGGAAAATCCCTTCAATGAGCAGTTCTTC	CASSRRENPFNEQFF
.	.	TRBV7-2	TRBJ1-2	TGTGCCAGCAGCTCCCTCTTTGGTGGCTACACCTTC	CASSSLFGGYTF